The entry that follows covers one T cell receptor (beta chain) sequence. Its antigen is unknown. This specimen comes from a study of PD-1 blockade in classical Hodgkin lymphoma. Regarding the study as a whole: Newly diagnosed patients reportedly had lower baseline TCR diversity than healthy donors. Although disease activity or prior therapy may be involved, causes of the repertoire differences remain undefined.

The V gene lost 1 base and the J gene lost 3 bases, with 13 bases spanning the gap. The CDR3 is 16 amino acids. The V gene's germline CDR1 is SGHRS and CDR2 YFSETQ. Time point indicated: newly diagnosed, previously untreated cHL patient sample. The authors used newly diagnosed, untreated classical Hodgkin lymphoma PBMCs as comparison. Assay: immunoSEQ multiplex PCR; the TCRdb copy retains only in-frame clones and omits some. This sample has roughly 68,000 clones, with roughly 92% found just once. The rearrangement uses TRBV5-1 and TRBJ2-2; D perhaps matches TRBD2 (5 bases). This clonotype was sampled from a human donor with classical Hodgkin lymphoma. The sample comprised peripheral blood mononuclear cells (PBMCs). CDR3 residues: CASSLLLASDTGELFF. The CDR3 DNA is TGCGCCAGCAGCTTGCTCTTAGCGTCGGACACCGGGGAGCTGTTTTTT.